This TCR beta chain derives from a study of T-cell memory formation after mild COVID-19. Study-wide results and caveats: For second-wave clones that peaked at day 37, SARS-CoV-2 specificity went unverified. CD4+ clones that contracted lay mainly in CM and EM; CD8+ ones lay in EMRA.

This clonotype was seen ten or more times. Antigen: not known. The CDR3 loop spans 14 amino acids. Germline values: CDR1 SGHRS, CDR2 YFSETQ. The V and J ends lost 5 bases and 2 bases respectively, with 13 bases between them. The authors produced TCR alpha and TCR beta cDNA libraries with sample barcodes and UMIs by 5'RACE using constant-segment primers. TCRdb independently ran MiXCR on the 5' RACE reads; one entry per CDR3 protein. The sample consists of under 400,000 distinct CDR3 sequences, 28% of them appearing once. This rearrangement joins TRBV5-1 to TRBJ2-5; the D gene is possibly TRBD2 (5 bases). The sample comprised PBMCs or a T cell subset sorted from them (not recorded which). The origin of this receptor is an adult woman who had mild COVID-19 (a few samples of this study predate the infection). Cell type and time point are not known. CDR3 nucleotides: TGCGCCAGCAGTCCGAGCGGAGGACAAGAGACCCAGTACTTC. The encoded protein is CASSPSGGQETQYF.